The present TCR beta chain was sequenced within a study of blood T cell repertoires in COVID-19. In the study overall: Material from acute and convalescent COVID-19 was sourced from the United States, Italy and Spain. PBMCs, B-cell-depleted T cells, or T cells were the source of the cDNA or gDNA that made up the material.

In the study's own analysis: Amplification of reference gene primers was used by the study to estimate nucleated cell counts. Produced via immunoSEQ multiplex PCR; TCRdb's table is partial and in-frame only. V and J calls and clone size come straight from that table; D and trimming were deduced from the DNA. Among over 110,000 clones listed, around 88% were seen once. Between the trimmed V and J ends, which lost 5 bases and 3 bases, there was a span of 14 bases. The V gene's germline CDR1 is SGHVS and CDR2 FQNEAQ. This CDR3 is built from 14 residues. V gene TRBV7-8 combines with J gene TRBJ2-7; D is unclear. Sequences were obtained from peripheral blood. The sequence was collected from a human donor in a cohort sampled during active COVID-19. The DNA of the CDR3 is TGTGCCAGCAGCGTAGACGAAGCCCACTACGAGCAGTACTTC. As protein: CASSVDEAHYEQYF.